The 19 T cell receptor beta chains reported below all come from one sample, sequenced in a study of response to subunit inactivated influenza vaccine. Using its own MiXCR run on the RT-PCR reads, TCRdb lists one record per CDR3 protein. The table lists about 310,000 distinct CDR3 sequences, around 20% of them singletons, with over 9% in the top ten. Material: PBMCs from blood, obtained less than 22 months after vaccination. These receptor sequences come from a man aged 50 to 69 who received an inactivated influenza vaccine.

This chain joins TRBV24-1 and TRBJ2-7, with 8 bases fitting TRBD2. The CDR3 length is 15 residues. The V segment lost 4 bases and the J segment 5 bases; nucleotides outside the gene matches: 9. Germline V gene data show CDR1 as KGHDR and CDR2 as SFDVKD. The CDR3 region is CATSDPRGGRDEQYF. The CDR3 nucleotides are TGTGCCACCAGTGACCCCCGCGGGGGGCGCGACGAGCAGTACTTC.

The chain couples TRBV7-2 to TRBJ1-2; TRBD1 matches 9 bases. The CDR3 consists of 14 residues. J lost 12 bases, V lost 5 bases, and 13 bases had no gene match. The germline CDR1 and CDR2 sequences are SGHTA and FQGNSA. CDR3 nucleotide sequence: TGTGCCAGCAGCAAACCGGACAGGGGCTTTTGGCACACCTTC. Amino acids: CASSKPDRGFWHTF.

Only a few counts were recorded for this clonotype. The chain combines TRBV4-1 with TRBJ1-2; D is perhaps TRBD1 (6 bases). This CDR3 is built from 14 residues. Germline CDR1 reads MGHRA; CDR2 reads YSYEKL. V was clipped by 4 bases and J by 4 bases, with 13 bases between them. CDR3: CASSPGAGFYGYTF. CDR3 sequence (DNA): TGCGCCAGCAGCCCGGGGGCGGGGTTCTATGGCTACACCTTC.

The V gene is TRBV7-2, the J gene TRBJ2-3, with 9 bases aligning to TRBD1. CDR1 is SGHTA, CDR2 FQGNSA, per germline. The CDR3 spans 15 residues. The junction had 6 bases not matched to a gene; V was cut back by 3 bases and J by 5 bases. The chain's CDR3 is CASSFTTGGGDTQYF. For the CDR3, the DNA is TGTGCCAGCAGCTTTACCACAGGGGGCGGAGATACGCAGTATTTT.

In nucleotides, the CDR3 is TGTGCCAGCAGTTACGCGGGACAGGCCCACGAGCAGTACTTC. Protein: CASSYAGQAHEQYF. The rearrangement links TRBV6-2 or TRBV6-3 to TRBJ2-7; 8 bases align to TRBD1. Germline CDR1 is MNHEY and CDR2 is SVGEGT. The CDR3 runs 14 residues. Losses at the gene ends were 2 bases for V and 5 bases for J; bases not matched to a gene: 5.

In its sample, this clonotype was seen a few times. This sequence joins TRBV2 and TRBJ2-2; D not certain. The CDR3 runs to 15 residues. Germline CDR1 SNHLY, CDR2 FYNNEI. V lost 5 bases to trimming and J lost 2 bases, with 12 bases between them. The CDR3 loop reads CASSPAGTNTGELFF. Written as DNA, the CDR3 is TGTGCCAGCAGTCCCGCAGGCACCAACACCGGGGAGCTGTTTTTT.

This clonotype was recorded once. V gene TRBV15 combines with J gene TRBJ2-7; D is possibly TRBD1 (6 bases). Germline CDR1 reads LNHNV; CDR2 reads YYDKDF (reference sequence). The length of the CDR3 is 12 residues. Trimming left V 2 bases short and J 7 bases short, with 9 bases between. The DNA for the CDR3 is TGTGCCACCAGCAGATCAGGGGCAGAGCAGTACTTC. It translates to CATSRSGAEQYF.

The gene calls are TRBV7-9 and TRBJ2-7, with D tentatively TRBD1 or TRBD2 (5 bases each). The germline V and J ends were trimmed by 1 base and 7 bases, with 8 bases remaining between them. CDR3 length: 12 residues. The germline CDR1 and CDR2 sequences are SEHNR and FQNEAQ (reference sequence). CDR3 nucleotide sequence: TGTGCCAGCAGCTTAGGGGACGGGGAGCAGTACTTC. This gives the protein CASSLGDGEQYF.

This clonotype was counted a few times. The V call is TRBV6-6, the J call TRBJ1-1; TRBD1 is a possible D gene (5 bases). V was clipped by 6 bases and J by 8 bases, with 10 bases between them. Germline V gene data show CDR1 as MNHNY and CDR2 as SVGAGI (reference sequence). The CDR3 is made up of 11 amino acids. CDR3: CASRGVLEAFF. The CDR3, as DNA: TGTGCCAGCAGAGGGGTACTGGAAGCTTTCTTT.

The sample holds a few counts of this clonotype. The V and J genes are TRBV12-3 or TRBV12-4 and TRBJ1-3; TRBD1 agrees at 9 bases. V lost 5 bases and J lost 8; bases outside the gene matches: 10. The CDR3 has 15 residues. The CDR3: CASSEGTGLSDTIYF. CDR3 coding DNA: TGTGCCAGCAGTGAAGGGACAGGGCTTTCGGACACCATATATTTT.

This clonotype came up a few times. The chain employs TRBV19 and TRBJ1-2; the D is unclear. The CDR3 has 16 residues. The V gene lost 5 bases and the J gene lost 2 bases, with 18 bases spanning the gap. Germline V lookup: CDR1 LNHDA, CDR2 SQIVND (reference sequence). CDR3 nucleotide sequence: TGTGCCAGTAGTGTTAAACATCGTGGGCTGAACTATGGCTACACCTTC. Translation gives CASSVKHRGLNYGYTF.

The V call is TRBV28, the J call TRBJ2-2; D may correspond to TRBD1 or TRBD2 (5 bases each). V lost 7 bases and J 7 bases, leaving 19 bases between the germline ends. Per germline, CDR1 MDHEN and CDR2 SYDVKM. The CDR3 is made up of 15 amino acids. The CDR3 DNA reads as TGTGCCAGCACTCCTTCGGGGCGTATGGACGGGGAGCTGTTTTTT. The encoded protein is CASTPSGRMDGELFF.

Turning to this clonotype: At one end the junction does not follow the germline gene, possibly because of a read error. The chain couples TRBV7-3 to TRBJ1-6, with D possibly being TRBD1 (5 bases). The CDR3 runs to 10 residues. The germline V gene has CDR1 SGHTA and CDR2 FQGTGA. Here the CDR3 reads CASSLRDAYF. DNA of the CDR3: TGTGCCAGCAGCTTGCGGGACGCTTACTTT.

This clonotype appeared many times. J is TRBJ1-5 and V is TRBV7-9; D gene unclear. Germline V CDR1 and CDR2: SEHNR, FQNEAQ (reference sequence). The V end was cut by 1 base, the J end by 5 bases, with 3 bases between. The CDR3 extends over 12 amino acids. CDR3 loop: CASSLGDQPQHF. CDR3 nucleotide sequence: TGTGCCAGCAGCTTAGGAGATCAGCCCCAGCATTTT.

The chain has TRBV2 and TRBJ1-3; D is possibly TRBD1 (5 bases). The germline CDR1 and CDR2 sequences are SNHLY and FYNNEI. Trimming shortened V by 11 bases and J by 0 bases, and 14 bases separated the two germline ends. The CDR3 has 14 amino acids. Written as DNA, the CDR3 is TGTGCCGGGGGGACTCAGAGCTCTGGAAACACCATATATTTT. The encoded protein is CAGGTQSSGNTIYF.

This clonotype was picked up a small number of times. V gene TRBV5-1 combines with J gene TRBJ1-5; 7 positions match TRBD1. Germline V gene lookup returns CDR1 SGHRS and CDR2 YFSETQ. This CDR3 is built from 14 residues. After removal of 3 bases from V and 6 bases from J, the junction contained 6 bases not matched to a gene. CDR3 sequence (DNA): TGCGCCAGCAGCTCCGGACAGGAGGGTCAGCCCCAGCATTTT. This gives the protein CASSSGQEGQPQHF. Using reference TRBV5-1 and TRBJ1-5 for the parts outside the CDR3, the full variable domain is KAGVTQTPRYLIKTRGQQVTLSCSPISGHRSVSWYQQTPGQGLQFLFEYFSETQRNKGNFPGRFSGRQFSNSRSEMNVSTLELGDSALYLCASSSGQEGQPQHFGDGTRLSIL.

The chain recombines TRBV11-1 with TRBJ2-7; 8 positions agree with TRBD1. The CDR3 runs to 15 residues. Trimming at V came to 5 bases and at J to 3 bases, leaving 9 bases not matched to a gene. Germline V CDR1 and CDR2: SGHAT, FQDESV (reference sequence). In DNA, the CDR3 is TGTGCCAGCAGCCCAACCCCGGGACAGGTCTACGAGCAGTACTTC. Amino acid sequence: CASSPTPGQVYEQYF.

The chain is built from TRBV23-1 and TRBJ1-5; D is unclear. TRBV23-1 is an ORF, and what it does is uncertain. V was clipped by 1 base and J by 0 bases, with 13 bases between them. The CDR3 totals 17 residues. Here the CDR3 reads CASSQFPSDYSNQPQHF. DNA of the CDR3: TGCGCCAGCAGTCAATTCCCATCCGATTATAGCAATCAGCCCCAGCATTTT.

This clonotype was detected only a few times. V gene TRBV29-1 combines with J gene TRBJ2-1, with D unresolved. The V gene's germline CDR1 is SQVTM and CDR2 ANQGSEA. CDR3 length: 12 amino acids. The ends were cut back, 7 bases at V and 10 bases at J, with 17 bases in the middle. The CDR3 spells CSGEILPGEQFF. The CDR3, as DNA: TGCAGCGGTGAGATCCTGCCTGGCGAGCAGTTCTTC.